This T cell receptor (beta chain) is drawn from a study of shared clonotypes between healthy human individuals. On the study more broadly: The plates for each donor numbered three CD4 naive, three CD4 memory, two CD8 naive and one CD8 memory.

In the case of this clone: What it binds is not known.

Points from the study as a whole: Sampling included only blood; tissue repertoires likely differ. The donor pool, a small one, limited the genetic and exposure-history diversity represented.

TCRdb's copy holds only in-frame clones and misses some; the assay was immunoSEQ multiplex PCR. The table lists millions of clones, approximately 93% of them singletons. A CD45RA+ naive subset and a CD45RA-negative memory subset were split from CD4+ cells. The CDR3 is 14 amino acids. The ends were cut back, 6 bases at V and 3 bases at J, with 12 bases in the middle. Germline-derived CDR1 and CDR2 are ENHRY and SYGVKD. This chain uses TRBV10-3 with TRBJ1-5; D gene ambiguous. Sequencing was done on a sample of naive CD4+ T cells from PBMCs. Indicated subset: CD45RA+ positively selected. This TCR was sampled from a man between 18 and 29 years old in good health. Some clones in this sample may be carry-over from other donors' samples. The CDR3 DNA reads TGTGCCATCAGCCAATCAGGCGCCAATCAGCCCCAGCATTTT. Amino acids: CAISQSGANQPQHF.